The present TCR beta chain was sequenced within a study of blood T cell repertoires in COVID-19. Study at large: The United States, Italy and Spain provided the acute and convalescent COVID-19 samples.

The repertoire was sequenced with immunoSEQ multiplex PCR; TCRdb's copy has only in-frame clones and lacks some. The data show 87,000 or so clones, approximately 85% seen once. Patients in Seattle were enrolled during active infection, then followed longitudinally. Germline lookup yields CDR1 MNHNY and CDR2 SVGAGI (reference sequence). V was clipped by 7 bases and J by 1 base; unmatched bases: 7. CDR3 size: 15 residues. Sequenced: peripheral blood. The origin of this receptor is a woman aged 80 or over with COVID-19, enrolled during active disease. The chain has TRBV6-6 and TRBJ2-4, with 7 bases identical to TRBD1. CDR3 nucleotide sequence: TGTGCCAGCACCTTATTACAGGGGGCCAAAAACATTCAGTACTTC. Its translation is CASTLLQGAKNIQYF.